This TCR beta chain was documented in a study of cytomegalovirus exposure and HLA in healthy donors (dated by TCRdb to the late 2010s). Regarding the research as a whole: An earlier analysis of more than 550 of the donors reported under 300 Gb of sequence data and 95 million to 120 million unique TCR beta sequences obtained from around 190 million T cells. Because of strong linkage in the cohort, 4 to 6 DR-DQ haplotypes were treated as single units for association and clustering. A later genetic analysis took genome-wide SNP genotypes for about 65% of the 666 donors and used that subset as a discovery cohort. Class I and class II HLA loci were covered by the typing at four-digit resolution. An early release covering roughly 580 HLA-typed donors comprised roughly 300 gigabases of sequencing data and 85 million to 100 million unique TCR sequences. Alongside the repertoire data, information on donor age, sex, ethnicity and CMV serostatus was compiled. Along with the roughly 670-subject first cohort, a separate validation cohort of about 110 different subjects was used. The study aimed to test whether cataloging public T cell receptors could reveal signatures of past pathogen exposure. To predict cytomegalovirus infection status, the study brought together high-throughput TCR immunosequencing, statistical association of individual TCRs with disease status, and machine learning. All discovery cohort repertoires had been generated using a single sequencing platform. The study used immunosequencing to profile the T cell repertoires of around 600 subjects and linked those repertoires to cytomegalovirus serostatus. On average, roughly 240,000 unique TCR beta nucleotide sequences were sequenced per donor among roughly 430 genotyped donors of the cohort, with about 17% of those sequences being non-productive. The number of donors typed differed by locus, with about 629-640 for A, B, C, DRB1 and DQB1, around 500 for DQA1, 600 to 610 for DPA1, and roughly 450 for DPB1. An earlier analysis of approximately 580 of the donors used high-throughput TCR beta sequencing to judge whether each TCR beta V gene segment behaved as functional or pseudogenic. Rather than using new phenotypic data, the later analysis identified candidate immune exposures from TCR beta sequences and from how often those sequences occurred across donors. In a later analysis, previously published TCR beta repertoires from 550 to 700 donors were re-analyzed and high-resolution HLA genotyping was added so that TCR occurrence patterns could be studied. The genetic ancestry cluster associated with self-reported Caucasian donors included 80% to 90% of the roughly 400 genotyped donors. What the research found in general, with its limitations: HLA typing was unavailable for some donors at each locus, so association tests used only the typed subset. Some IMGT-functional V segments, including TRBV6-2 and TRBV6-3, could not be told apart with the 87-base-pair reads, so those segments were excluded. For the cohort, immune exposure information was limited to CMV serostatus. The authors suggested that the approach could potentially be extended to other disease states and immunological phenotypes. The sequencing pipeline was judged likely to have produced a cluster of highly shared sequence variants as a technical artifact. The study gave a list of 150 to 200 TCR beta chains associated with cytomegalovirus. In a later analysis, HLA-associated TCR beta chains were found to be more clonally expanded and to have lower generation probabilities than equally common non-associated chains. Compared with the approximately 670-donor mean, donors in an Asian-associated ancestry cluster had fewer N-insertions in productive TCRs, according to a later genetic analysis. In a later analysis, most CMV-associated TCR beta chains were found to appear HLA-restricted, with HLA associations seemingly driven largely by CMV exposure. A further reported finding was that TCR beta sequences accurately predicted the HLA-A and HLA-B alleles for most subjects in the first cohort. Linkage disequilibrium might explain the correlated functional status among segregating V segments, but an unknown experimental factor could not be ruled out. A later analysis associated 16,951 TCR beta sequences with specific HLA alleles at a false discovery rate of 0.05. The presence/absence analyses assumed that sequencing depth was roughly uniform across donors, and that assumption may not be true. The classifier was reported to diagnose cytomegalovirus status with high specificity and sensitivity in both the original and validation cohorts. In an earlier analysis of 587 of the donors, most TCR beta V segments appeared in productive rearrangements about 87% or about 30% of the time, broadly matching IMGT annotations. According to a later analysis, TCR association rates differed among HLA loci, with DRB1 alleles showing the most associated TCRs and HLA-C alleles showing the fewest. Some 15 rarely observed V segments, including chromosome 9 orphons, were excluded from the earlier analysis of about 500 of the donors because counts were too low. This cohort had only TCR beta chains sequenced, and the lack of alpha or paired-chain data limited which features could be detected. In a later genetic analysis, a missense DCLRE1C variant was associated with V-gene and J-gene trimming of TCR beta chains, and the association was replicated in an independent cohort. Most TCR sequences were seen in very few donors, while some public TCRs were found in many individuals. Three of the identified cytomegalovirus-associated TCR beta chains were confirmed in vitro to be specific for cytomegalovirus antigens. Several of the top co-occurrence clusters appeared to be linked to parvovirus B19, influenza, CMV and Epstein-Barr virus, according to a later analysis. Assigning TCR associations to individual alleles was difficult when HLA alleles, especially DR and DQ, strongly co-occurred.

Notes on this clone: Its antigen remains undetermined. No much larger clone is present one base from it, and per-base qualities are unavailable.

Libraries were constructed by the immunoSEQ multiplex PCR assay. For the multiplex PCR, a mixture combining 60 forward primers for TCR Vbeta segments and 13 reverse primers for TCR Jbeta segments was used. A multiplex PCR assay on genomic DNA amplified the CDR3 region of rearranged TCR beta genes. The amplified TCR beta libraries were sequenced on the Illumina HiSeq System as 87-base-pair reads. As for the original processing: Across the 600 to 700 repertoires, a later analysis counted roughly 84 million unique TCR beta chains, around 11 million of which were shared by at least two donors. A nearest-neighbor algorithm error-corrected the raw reads and collapsed the reads into unique sequences, merging closely related sequences to remove PCR and sequencing errors. V, D and J gene segments were assigned by aligning CDR3 sequences to IMGT reference sequences. For a sequence to be retained, a match of at least six nucleotides to both a V gene segment and a J gene segment was required. A rearrangement counted as productive if the CDR3 had no stop codons and remained in frame with V and J, and every other rearrangement counted as non-productive. CDR3 was defined by IMGT convention, running from the second conserved V-encoded cysteine to the conserved J-encoded phenylalanine. In an earlier analysis of 550 to 650 of the donors, sequences lacking an unambiguous match to a single V gene segment were excluded. An earlier analysis of a few hundred of the donors called V segments functional above 56.7% productive rearrangements and segregating when the between-donor standard deviation exceeded 5%. A statistical classification framework was developed to diagnose cytomegalovirus status using the catalog of TCR beta chain sequences. A later analysis assigned V and J genes by comparing TCR nucleotide sequences with IMGT/GENE-DB human TR gene sequences. A later analysis assigned CDR3 sequences and most-parsimonious VDJ recombination scenarios with the TCRdist pipeline. In a later analysis, each TCR beta chain was defined by its CDR3 amino acid sequence together with its V-gene family, and reads without a unique V-gene family were excluded. In a later analysis, around 650 highly shared, low-generation-probability nucleotide sequences were removed to address suspected cross-contamination and a sequencing artifact. A later analysis calculated a clonal expansion index for each public chain from normalized within-repertoire ranks of inferred template counts. In a later analysis, generation probabilities were computed with a VDJ recombination model fitted to out-of-frame rearrangements, and the resulting probabilities were checked against IGoR. In a later analysis, hypergeometric tests were used to score TCR-TCR, TCR-HLA and TCR-CMV co-occurrence, with a repertoire-size bias correction applied to TCR pairs. In a later analysis, false discovery rates were estimated by permuting HLA or CMV assignments 20 times. In a later analysis, co-occurring TCRs were grouped using DBSCAN, and TCRdist sequence similarity was added for clustering within HLA-allele-positive subsets. Repertoires with fewer than 30,000 or more than 120,000 public chains, plus five repertoires with anomalous nucleotide sharing, were excluded from co-occurrence clustering. TCRdb holds this immuneACCESS table with in-frame rearrangements only. Some clones are missing; in checked studies, unresolved V genes explain under half, and the rest has no known cause. The DNA gave D and trimming, while V, J and clone size come from that table. Within this sample are roughly 150,000 clones, with around 78% of them counted one time only. The ten top clones hold roughly 1.4% of the sample.

The cohort consisted of some 730 healthy bone marrow donors. At the time of sampling, every cohort member was nominally healthy, though immune exposures that went unrecorded were likely present. The donor was CMV seronegative and belonged to the group of 380 or so seronegative cohort members. Every donor gave a peripheral blood sample, and the peripheral blood mononuclear cells from that sample were used for TCR beta sequencing. Genomic DNA extraction from the blood cell samples was performed with the Qiagen DNeasy Blood Extraction Kit. Trimming at the junction amounts to 5 bases on V and 7 bases on J, and the germline ends lie 8 bases apart. Sequences SEHNR (CDR1) and FQNEAQ (CDR2) are obtained from the germline V gene (reference sequence). The CDR3 holds 11 amino acids from the cysteine to the phenylalanine. This entry keeps only the CDR3 DNA: 33 bases, framed from base 1.

Sequencing was done on a sample of PBMCs. The rearrangement combines TRBV7-9 with TRBJ2-5, with an unclear D gene assignment. This sequence was found in a man in his forties in good health and CMV-seronegative. The CDR3 sequence is CASSLLRTQYF. The DNA reads TGTGCCAGCAGCCTCCTGCGGACCCAGTACTTC.